The present T cell receptor (beta chain) was sequenced within a study of blood T cell repertoires in COVID-19. The assay was immunoSEQ multiplex PCR, and TCRdb's table has in-frame clones only and misses some. This sample has hundreds of thousands of clones, with roughly 90% found just once. Germline CDR1 reads SEHNR; CDR2 reads FQNEAQ (reference sequence). This CDR3 region has 14 residues. V lost 6 bases, J lost 7 bases, and 11 bases stayed unmatched. Individuals aged roughly 18 to 95 years were recruited from approximately 22 US areas. This clone was counted a single time. The chain joins TRBV7-9 to TRBJ1-2; 7 bases map to TRBD1. Sequencing was done on a sample of PBMCs or T cells enriched from blood (not recorded which). This TCR came from a young woman who had recovered from COVID-19. CDR3 in DNA: TGTGCCAGCAGGAATCGACAGGGCTACCTTGGCTACACCTTC. As protein: CASRNRQGYLGYTF.